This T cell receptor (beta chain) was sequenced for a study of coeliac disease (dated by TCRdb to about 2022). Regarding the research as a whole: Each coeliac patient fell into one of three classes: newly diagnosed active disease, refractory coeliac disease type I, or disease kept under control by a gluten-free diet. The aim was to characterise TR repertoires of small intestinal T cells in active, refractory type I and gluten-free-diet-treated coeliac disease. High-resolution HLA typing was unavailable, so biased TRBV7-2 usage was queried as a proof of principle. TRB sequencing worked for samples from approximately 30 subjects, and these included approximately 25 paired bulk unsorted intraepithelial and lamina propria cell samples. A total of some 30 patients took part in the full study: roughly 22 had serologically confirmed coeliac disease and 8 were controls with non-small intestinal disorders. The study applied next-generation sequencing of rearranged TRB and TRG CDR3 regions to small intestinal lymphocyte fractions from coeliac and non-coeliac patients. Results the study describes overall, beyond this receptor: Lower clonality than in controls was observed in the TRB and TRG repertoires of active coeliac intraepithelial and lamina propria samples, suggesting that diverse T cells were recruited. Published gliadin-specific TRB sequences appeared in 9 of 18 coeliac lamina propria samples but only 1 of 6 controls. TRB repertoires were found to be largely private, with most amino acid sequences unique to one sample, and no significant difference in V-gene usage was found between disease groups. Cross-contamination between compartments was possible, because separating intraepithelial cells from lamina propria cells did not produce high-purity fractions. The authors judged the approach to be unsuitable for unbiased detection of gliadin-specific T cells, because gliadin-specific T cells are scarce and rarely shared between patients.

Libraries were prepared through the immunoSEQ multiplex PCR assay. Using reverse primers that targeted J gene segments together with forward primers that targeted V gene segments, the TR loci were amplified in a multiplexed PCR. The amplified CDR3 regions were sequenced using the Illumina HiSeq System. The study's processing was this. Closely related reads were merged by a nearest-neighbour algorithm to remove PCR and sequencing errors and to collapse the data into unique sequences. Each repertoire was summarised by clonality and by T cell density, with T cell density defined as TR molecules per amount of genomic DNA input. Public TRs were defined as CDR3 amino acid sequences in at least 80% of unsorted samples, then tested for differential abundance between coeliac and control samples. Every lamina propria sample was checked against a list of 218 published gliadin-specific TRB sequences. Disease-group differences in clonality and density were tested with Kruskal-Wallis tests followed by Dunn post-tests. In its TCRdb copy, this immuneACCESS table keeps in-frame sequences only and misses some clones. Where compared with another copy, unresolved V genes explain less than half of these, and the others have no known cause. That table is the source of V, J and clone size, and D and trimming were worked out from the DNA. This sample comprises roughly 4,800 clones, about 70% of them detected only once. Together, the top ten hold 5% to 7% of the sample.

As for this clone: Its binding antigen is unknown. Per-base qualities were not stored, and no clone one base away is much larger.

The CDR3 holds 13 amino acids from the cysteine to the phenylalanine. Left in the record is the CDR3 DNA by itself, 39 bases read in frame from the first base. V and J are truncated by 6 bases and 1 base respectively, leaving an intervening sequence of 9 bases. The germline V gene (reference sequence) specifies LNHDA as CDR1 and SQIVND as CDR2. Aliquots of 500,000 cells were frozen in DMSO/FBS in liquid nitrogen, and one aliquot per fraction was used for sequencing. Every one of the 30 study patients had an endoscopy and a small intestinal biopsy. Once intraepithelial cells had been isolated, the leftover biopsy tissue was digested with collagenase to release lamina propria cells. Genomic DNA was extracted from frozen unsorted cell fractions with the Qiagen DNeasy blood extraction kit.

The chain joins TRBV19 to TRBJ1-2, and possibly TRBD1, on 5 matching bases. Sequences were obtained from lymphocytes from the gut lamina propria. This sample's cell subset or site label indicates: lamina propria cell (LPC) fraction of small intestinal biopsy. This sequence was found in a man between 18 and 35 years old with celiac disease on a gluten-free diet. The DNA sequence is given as TGTGCCAGTAGGGGGGGGTTTAACTATGGCTACACCTTC. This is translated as CASRGGFNYGYTF.